Sequencing of this TCR beta chain was carried out in a study of cytomegalovirus exposure and HLA in healthy donors (dated by TCRdb to 2015 to 2018). Study-level background: An earlier analysis of several hundred of the donors reported more than 250 Gb of sequence data and 117 million unique TCR beta sequences from 150 million to 200 million T cells. Approximately 300 gigabases of sequencing data and around 80 million unique TCR sequences made up an early release that covered roughly 670 HLA-typed donors. Among the approximately 430 genotyped donors, around 81% belonged to the genetic ancestry cluster associated with self-reported Caucasian donors. The study aimed to test whether signatures of past pathogen exposure could be identified by cataloging public T cell receptors. The study used immunosequencing to profile the T cell repertoires of under 700 subjects and linked those repertoires to cytomegalovirus serostatus. Besides the first cohort of roughly 640 subjects, a separate validation cohort made up of 120 different subjects was used. To predict cytomegalovirus infection status, the study combined high-throughput TCR immunosequencing, statistical association of individual TCRs with disease status, and machine learning. To study patterns of TCR occurrence, a later analysis re-analyzed previously published TCR beta repertoires from around 700 donors and added high-resolution HLA genotyping. The later analysis used no new phenotypic data to find candidate immune exposures, relying instead on TCR beta sequences and their occurrence across donors. To decide whether each TCR beta V gene segment behaved as functional or pseudogenic, an earlier analysis of some 600 of the donors relied on high-throughput TCR beta sequencing. Donor age, sex, ethnicity and CMV serostatus were collected together with the repertoire data. A later genetic analysis took genome-wide SNP genotypes for 398 of the 666 donors and used that subset as a discovery cohort. Every discovery cohort repertoire had been produced on one sequencing platform. HLA typing covered class I and class II loci at four-digit resolution. Typing coverage varied by locus: roughly 620-640 donors for A, B, C, DRB1 and DQB1; 500 to 550 for DQA1; over 600 for DPA1; 400 to 480 for DPB1. A few DR-DQ haplotypes were handled as single units for association and clustering because linkage in the cohort was strong. On average, around 240,000 unique TCR beta nucleotide sequences were sequenced per donor among some 430 genotyped donors of the cohort, with 15% to 20% of those sequences being non-productive. General conclusions and limits of the study: A few of the identified cytomegalovirus-associated TCR beta chains were confirmed in vitro to be specific for cytomegalovirus antigens. Compared with equally common non-associated chains, HLA-associated TCR beta chains in a later analysis were more clonally expanded and had lower generation probabilities. In a later analysis, most CMV-associated TCR beta chains were found to appear HLA-restricted, with HLA associations seemingly driven largely by CMV exposure. In a later genetic analysis, a missense DCLRE1C variant was associated with V-gene and J-gene trimming of TCR beta chains, and the association was replicated in an independent cohort. Cytomegalovirus status was reported to be diagnosed by the classifier with high specificity and sensitivity in both the original and validation cohorts. Specific HLA alleles were associated with 15,000 to 20,000 TCR beta sequences at a false discovery rate of 0.05 in a later analysis. Some IMGT-functional V segments, including TRBV6-2 and TRBV6-3, could not be told apart with the 87-base-pair reads, so those segments were excluded. Several of the top co-occurrence clusters appeared to be linked to parvovirus B19, influenza, CMV and Epstein-Barr virus, according to a later analysis. Linkage disequilibrium might explain the correlated functional status among segregating V segments, but an unknown experimental factor could not be ruled out. Because counts were too low, about 15 rarely observed V segments, including chromosome 9 orphons, were left out of the earlier analysis of approximately 580 of the donors. According to a later genetic analysis, donors in an Asian-associated ancestry cluster had fewer N-insertions in productive TCRs than the approximately 700-donor mean. A further reported finding was that TCR beta sequences accurately predicted the HLA-A and HLA-B alleles for most subjects in the first cohort. Because HLA typing was unavailable for some donors at each locus, only the typed subset was used in association tests. The cohort was sequenced for TCR beta chains only, and without alpha or paired-chain data the features that could be detected were limited. The presence/absence analyses assumed that sequencing depth was roughly uniform across donors, and that assumption may not be true. The authors suggested that the approach could potentially be generalized to other disease states and immunological phenotypes. The sequencing pipeline was judged likely to have produced a cluster of highly shared sequence variants as a technical artifact. When HLA alleles, especially DR and DQ, strongly co-occurred, TCR associations were difficult to assign to individual alleles. Most TCR sequences were observed very rarely across donors, whereas some public TCRs were present in many individuals. The only immune exposure information available for the cohort was CMV serostatus. In an earlier analysis of more than 450 of the donors, most TCR beta V segments were observed in productive rearrangements about 87% or about 30% of the time, broadly matching IMGT annotations. A later analysis found that TCR association rates varied across HLA loci, with DRB1 alleles showing the most associated TCRs and HLA-C alleles the fewest. The study listed approximately 150 TCR beta chains as associated with cytomegalovirus.

The CDR3 numbers 16 residues from cysteine through phenylalanine. Of the read, only the CDR3 DNA is kept; its 48 bases are in frame from base 1. CDR1 and CDR2, per the germline V gene (reference sequence), are SGHNT and YYREEE. Trimming takes 4 bases off V and 7 bases off J; junction bases not matched to a gene: 6. The cohort was made up of about 610 healthy bone marrow donors. At the time of sampling, every cohort member was nominally healthy, though immune exposures that went unrecorded were likely present. The donor was CMV seropositive and belonged to the group of 270 or so seropositive cohort members. A peripheral blood sample was provided by each donor, and peripheral blood mononuclear cells were used for TCR beta sequencing. The Qiagen DNeasy Blood Extraction Kit was used to extract genomic DNA from the blood cell samples. On this clone: This receptor's antigen is unknown. No much larger clone exists at a distance of one base, and base qualities are not known.

Receptors were amplified or captured by the immunoSEQ multiplex PCR assay. A mixture of 60 forward primers for TCR Vbeta segments and 13 reverse primers for TCR Jbeta segments was used in the multiplex PCR. The CDR3 region of rearranged TCR beta genes was amplified from genomic DNA by a multiplex PCR assay. The amplified TCR beta libraries were sequenced on the Illumina HiSeq System as 87-base-pair reads. The source study handled its data this way. In a later analysis, roughly 80 million unique TCR beta chains were counted across the roughly 670 repertoires, and around 10 million of these chains were shared by at least two donors. A nearest-neighbor algorithm error-corrected the raw reads and collapsed the reads into unique sequences, merging closely related sequences to remove PCR and sequencing errors. CDR3 sequences were aligned to IMGT reference sequences to assign V, D and J gene segments. Each retained sequence needed at least a six-nucleotide match to both a V gene segment and a J gene segment. Rearrangements were classified as productive when the CDR3 lacked stop codons and remained in frame with V and J, and all other rearrangements were classified as non-productive. CDR3 was defined according to IMGT convention as the region running from the second conserved V-encoded cysteine to the conserved J-encoded phenylalanine. The earlier analysis of 587 of the donors excluded any sequence lacking an unambiguous match to a single V gene segment. An earlier analysis of 500 to 700 of the donors classified V segments as functional when productive rearrangements were above 56.7% and as segregating when the standard deviation between donors was above 5%. To diagnose cytomegalovirus status from the catalog of TCR beta chain sequences, a statistical classification framework was built. A later analysis assigned V and J genes by comparing TCR nucleotide sequences with IMGT/GENE-DB human TR gene sequences. Using the TCRdist pipeline, a later analysis assigned CDR3 sequences along with most-parsimonious VDJ recombination scenarios. In a later analysis, each TCR beta chain was defined by its CDR3 amino acid sequence together with its V-gene family, and reads without a unique V-gene family were excluded. To address suspected cross-contamination and a sequencing artifact, a later analysis removed approximately 600 highly shared, low-generation-probability nucleotide sequences. A later analysis calculated a clonal expansion index for each public chain from normalized within-repertoire ranks of inferred template counts. In a later analysis, generation probabilities were computed using a VDJ recombination model fitted to out-of-frame rearrangements, and the results were checked against IGoR. A later analysis scored TCR-TCR, TCR-HLA and TCR-CMV co-occurrence with hypergeometric tests, applying a repertoire-size bias correction to TCR pairs. To estimate false discovery rates, a later analysis permuted the HLA or CMV assignments 20 times. In a later analysis, co-occurring TCRs were grouped using DBSCAN, with TCRdist sequence similarity added in when clustering inside HLA-allele-positive subsets. Co-occurrence clustering excluded repertoires with fewer than 30,000 or more than 120,000 public chains, plus five with anomalous nucleotide sharing. TCRdb re-hosts the immuneACCESS table, in-frame sequences only. Its copies lack some clones; in the studies checked, an unresolved V gene accounts for under half of them, and the cause for the rest is not known. V and J calls and clone size are those listed in that table; D and trimming were worked out from the DNA. This sample lists roughly 190,000 clones; 80% to 85% were detected once. Clones ranked in the top ten supply 6.3% of the sample.

Sequencing was carried out using PBMCs. The clonotype was recovered from a middle-aged man in good health and CMV-seropositive. The V and J segments used are TRBV5-4 and TRBJ2-1; TRBD2 aligns with 15 central bases. The DNA sequence is given as TGTGCCAGCAGCACTGGACTAGCGGGGGGGCCTAATGAGCAGTTCTTC. Translation gives CASSTGLAGGPNEQFF.